The clone carrying this TCR beta chain was observed at least ten times. What it recognizes is unknown. Then a second PCR, running roughly 7 to 11 cycles, was carried out with a sample-barcoded 5' primer and a J-beta primer mix. Through a template-switch adaptor with 12 random nucleotides, each cDNA molecule received a tag. In TCRdb, the 5' RACE reads were re-called with MiXCR into one record per CDR3 protein. The sample records roughly 1.5 million distinct CDR3 sequences, roughly 43% being singletons. The V gene's germline CDR1 is SGHDT and CDR2 YYEEEE. V dropped 0 bases and J dropped 9 bases, with 19 bases sitting between them. The CDR3 runs to 16 residues. This sample stems from a study of blood T cells in healthy people across ages. Study-wide findings and caveats: The study found TCR beta diversity correlated strongly with naive T cell percentage. Getting older went along with TCR beta diversity per million T cells dropping roughly linearly.

This receptor was taken from a woman between 18 and 29 years old in good health. The sequenced material came from blood. The rearrangement uses TRBV5-6 and TRBJ2-1; the D is unclear. In DNA form, the CDR3 reads TGTGCCAGCAGCTTGGATTGGGGAAATCCCAATCGTGAGCAGTTCTTC. Residues: CASSLDWGNPNREQFF.